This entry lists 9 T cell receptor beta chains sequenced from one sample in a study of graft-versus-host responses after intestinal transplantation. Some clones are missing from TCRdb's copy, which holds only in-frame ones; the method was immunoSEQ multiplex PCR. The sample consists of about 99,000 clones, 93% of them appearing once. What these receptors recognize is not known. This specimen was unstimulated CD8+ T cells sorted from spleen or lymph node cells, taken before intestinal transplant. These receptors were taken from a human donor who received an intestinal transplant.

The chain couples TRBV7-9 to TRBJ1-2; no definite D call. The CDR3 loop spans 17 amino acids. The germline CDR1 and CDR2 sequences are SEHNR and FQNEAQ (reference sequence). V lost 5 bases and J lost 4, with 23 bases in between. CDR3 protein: CASSKSSGQVALYGYTF. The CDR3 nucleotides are TGTGCCAGCAGCAAATCAAGCGGGCAGGTGGCCCTCTATGGCTACACCTTC.

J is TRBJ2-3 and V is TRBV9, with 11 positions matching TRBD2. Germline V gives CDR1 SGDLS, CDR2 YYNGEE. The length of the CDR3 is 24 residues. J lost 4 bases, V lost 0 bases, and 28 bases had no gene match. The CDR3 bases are TGTGCCAGCAGCGTAGCCGGGGGATGGGGGCTAGCGGGGGGCCCCGAGGCCCCCCCAGATACGCAGTATTTT. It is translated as CASSVAGGWGLAGGPEAPPDTQYF. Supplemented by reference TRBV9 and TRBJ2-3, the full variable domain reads DSGVTQTPKHLITATGQRVTLRCSPRSGDLSVYWYQQSLDQGLQFLIQYYNGEERAKGNILERFSAQQFPDLHSELNLSSLELGDSALYFCASSVAGGWGLAGGPEAPPDTQYFGPGTRLTVL.

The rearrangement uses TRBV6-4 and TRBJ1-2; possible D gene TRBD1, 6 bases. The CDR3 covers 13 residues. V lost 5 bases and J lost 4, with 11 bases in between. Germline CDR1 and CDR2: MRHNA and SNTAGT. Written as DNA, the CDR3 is TGTGCCAGCAGTCCGACAGGAAGCTATGGCTACACCTTC. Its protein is CASSPTGSYGYTF.

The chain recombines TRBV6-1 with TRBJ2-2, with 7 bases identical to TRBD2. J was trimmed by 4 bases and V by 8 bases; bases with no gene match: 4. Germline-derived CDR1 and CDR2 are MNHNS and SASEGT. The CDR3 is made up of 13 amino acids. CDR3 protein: CASSGGVTGELFF. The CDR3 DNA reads TGTGCCAGCTCGGGGGGTGTCACCGGGGAGCTGTTTTTT.

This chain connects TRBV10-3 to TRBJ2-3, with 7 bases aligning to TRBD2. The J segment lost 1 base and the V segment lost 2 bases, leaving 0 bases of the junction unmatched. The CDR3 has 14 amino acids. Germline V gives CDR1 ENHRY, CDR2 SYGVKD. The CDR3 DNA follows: TGTGCCATCAGTGAGACTAGCGGCACAGATACGCAGTATTTT. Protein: CAISETSGTDTQYF.

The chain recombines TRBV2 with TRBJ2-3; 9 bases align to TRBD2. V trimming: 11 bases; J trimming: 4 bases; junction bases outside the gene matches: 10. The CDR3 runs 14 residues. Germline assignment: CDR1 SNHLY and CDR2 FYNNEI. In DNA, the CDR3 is TGTGCCTTCCGGGCGGGGGGGCCTGCAGATACGCAGTATTTT. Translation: CAFRAGGPADTQYF.

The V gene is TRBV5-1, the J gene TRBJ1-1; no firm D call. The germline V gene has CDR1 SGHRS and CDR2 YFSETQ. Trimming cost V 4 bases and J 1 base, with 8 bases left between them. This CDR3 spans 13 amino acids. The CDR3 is CASSPTPNTEAFF. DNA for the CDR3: TGCGCCAGCAGCCCAACACCGAACACTGAAGCTTTCTTT.

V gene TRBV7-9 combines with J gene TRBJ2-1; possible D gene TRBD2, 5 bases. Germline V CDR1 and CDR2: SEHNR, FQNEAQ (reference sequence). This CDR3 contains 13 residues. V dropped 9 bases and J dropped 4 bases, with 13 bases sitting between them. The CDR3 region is CASEGTFYNEQFF. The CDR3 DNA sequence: TGTGCCAGTGAGGGAACCTTTTACAATGAGCAGTTCTTC.

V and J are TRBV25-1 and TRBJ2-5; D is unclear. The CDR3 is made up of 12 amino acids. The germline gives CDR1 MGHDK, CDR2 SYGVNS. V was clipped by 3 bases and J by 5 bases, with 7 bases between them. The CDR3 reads CASSDSGETQYF. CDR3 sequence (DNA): TGTGCCAGCAGTGACTCTGGGGAGACCCAGTACTTC.